These 5 T cell receptor beta chains were sequenced from one sample in a study of blood T cells in healthy people across ages. Next came a second PCR, run for roughly 6 to 11 cycles, which used a sample-barcoded 5' primer along with a J-beta primer mix. One entry per CDR3 protein, called by TCRdb with MiXCR from the 5' RACE reads. The data show 1.5 million to 2 million distinct CDR3 sequences, with around 42% seen just once and 23% held by the top ten. Sequenced sample: blood. The receptors were sampled from a human donor in good health.

The chain combines TRBV12-3 or TRBV12-4 with TRBJ2-5; TRBD1 is a possible D gene (5 bases). Trimming took off 5 bases at V and 4 bases at J, with 14 bases between the two ends. This CDR3 spans 14 amino acids. The CDR3 DNA follows: TGTGCCAGCAGTCGAGCGACAGTTCGAGAGACCCAGTACTTC. Translating it yields CASSRATVRETQYF.

CDR3 sequence reads: CSARDRKLAGAAYEQYF. The DNA of the CDR3 is TGCAGTGCTAGAGATAGGAAACTAGCGGGGGCCGCCTACGAGCAGTACTTC. V usage is TRBV20-1 and J usage is TRBJ2-7; 11 nucleotides match TRBD2. This CDR3 is 17 amino acids long. Germline V CDR1 and CDR2: DFQATT, SNEGSKA (reference sequence). The junction had 9 bases not matched to a gene; V was cut back by 0 bases and J by 2 bases.

This clonotype was counted between two and nine times. This chain links TRBV12-3 or TRBV12-4 with TRBJ1-5; D unclear. This CDR3 has 14 residues. The germline V and J ends were trimmed by 4 bases and 0 bases, with 7 bases remaining between them. This CDR3 is CASSSTNSNQPQHF. CDR3 nucleotide sequence: TGTGCCAGCAGTTCGACCAATAGCAATCAGCCCCAGCATTTT.

The chain joins TRBV5-1 to TRBJ2-7, with 8 nucleotides matching TRBD1. The CDR3 has 17 residues. The V and J ends lost 0 bases and 0 bases, in that order; junction bases with no gene match: 8. Germline assignment: CDR1 SGHRS and CDR2 YFSETQ. The CDR3, as DNA: TGCGCCAGCAGCTTGGCTATACCAGGGGGCTTCTCCTACGAGCAGTACTTC. It yields the protein CASSLAIPGGFSYEQYF. Based on the CDR3 plus reference TRBV5-1 and TRBJ2-7, the full variable domain is KAGVTQTPRYLIKTRGQQVTLSCSPISGHRSVSWYQQTPGQGLQFLFEYFSETQRNKGNFPGRFSGRQFSNSRSEMNVSTLELGDSALYLCASSLAIPGGFSYEQYFGPGTRLTVT.

The chain uses TRBV4-3 and TRBJ2-3; no firm D call. The CDR3 length is 17 residues. Germline CDR1 reads LGHNA; CDR2 reads YSLEER. V was clipped by 4 bases and J by 1 base, with 18 bases between them. This chain's CDR3 is CASSLSVGQIRTDTQYF. The CDR3 DNA reads TGCGCCAGCAGCCTCTCTGTTGGGCAGATCCGCACAGATACGCAGTATTTT.